This T cell receptor (beta chain) comes out of a study of CD8 T cells in ankylosing spondylitis. This clonotype has a count of ten or more. With molecular barcodes, quantitative 5'-RACE was used to make the TCR beta libraries. In TCRdb, the 5' RACE reads were re-called with MiXCR into one record per CDR3 protein. This sample has about 200,000 distinct CDR3 sequences, with approximately 24% found just once. Germline assignment: CDR1 SGHTA and CDR2 FQGNSA. CDR3 size: 11 residues. V dropped 5 bases and J dropped 4 bases, with 3 bases sitting between them. Sequencing was performed on blood, either unsorted or a sorted T cell fraction (not recorded which). The clonotype was recovered from a male donor with ankylosing spondylitis or in good health (not recorded which). This sequence joins TRBV7-2 and TRBJ2-1; D is uncertain. DNA of the CDR3: TGTGCCAGCAGCCCATACAATGAGCAGTTCTTC. Protein sequence: CASSPYNEQFF. Full variable domain (outside the CDR3, taken from reference TRBV7-2 and TRBJ2-1): GAGVSQSPSNKVTEKGKDVELRCDPISGHTALYWYRQSLGQGLEFLIYFQGNSAPDKSGLPSDRFSAERTGGSVSTLTIQRTQQEDSAVYLCASSPYNEQFFGPGTRLTVL.